What follows are 27 T cell receptor beta chains derived from one specimen sequenced in a study of T cell responses to AZD1222 COVID-19 vaccine. Sequenced by immunoSEQ multiplex PCR; TCRdb stores in-frame clones only, minus some. The sample carries around 160,000 clones, 94% recorded once. Here the sequenced sample was peripheral blood, taken on day 0 of AZD1222 vaccination. All receptors derive from an adult in good health.

V is TRBV12-3 or TRBV12-4 and J is TRBJ2-7, with D possibly being TRBD1 (6 bases). This CDR3 comprises 13 residues. Trimming took off 2 bases at V and 6 bases at J, with 11 bases between the two ends. In nucleotides, the CDR3 is TGTGCCAGCAGTTTAAGTTTGGGGGCCGAGCAGTACTTC. It yields the protein CASSLSLGAEQYF.

In its sample, this clone was seen once. The chain carries TRBV7-8 and TRBJ2-2; 8 positions match TRBD1. The ends lost 6 bases at V and 4 bases at J; junction bases unmatched: 10. CDR1 is SGHVS and CDR2 is FQNEAQ in the germline V gene. This CDR3 spans 16 amino acids. CDR3 protein: CASRTQGAYSTGELFF. The CDR3 DNA reads as TGTGCCAGCAGGACCCAGGGGGCTTATAGCACCGGGGAGCTGTTTTTT. The full variable domain, completed using reference TRBV7-8 and TRBJ2-2, is GAGVSQSPRYKVAKRGQDVALRCDPISGHVSLFWYQQALGQGPEFLTYFQNEAQLDKSGLPSDRFFAERPEGSVSTLKIQRTQQEDSAVYLCASRTQGAYSTGELFFGEGSRLTVL.

As DNA, the CDR3 is TGTGCCAGCAGCACCTACAATGAGCAGTTCTTC. This codes for CASSTYNEQFF. The V and J genes are TRBV2 and TRBJ2-1; D is undetermined. Germline assignment: CDR1 SNHLY and CDR2 FYNNEI. Trimming cost V 6 bases and J 2 bases, with 2 bases left between them. This CDR3 is built from 11 residues.

The chain has TRBV27 and TRBJ1-2; no definite D call. The CDR3 runs 13 residues. Trimming pared 5 bases from V and 3 bases from J, leaving 10 bases between. Germline V gene sequence: CDR1 MNHEY, CDR2 SMNVEV (reference sequence). Here the CDR3 DNA reads TGTGCCAGCAGTAGGGCGGCTCACTATGGCTACACCTTC. It is translated as CASSRAAHYGYTF.

The rearrangement joins TRBV4-1 to TRBJ1-5; D gene uncertain. Trimming stripped 5 bases from V and 0 bases from J, with 14 bases between. Germline V gene sequence: CDR1 MGHRA, CDR2 YSYEKL. CDR3 size: 16 residues. CDR3 nucleotides: TGCGCCAGCAGCATAGAAGGTGGAGCTAGCAATCAGCCCCAGCATTTT. This translates into CASSIEGGASNQPQHF.

This sequence joins TRBV15 and TRBJ2-3; D gene ambiguous. This CDR3 contains 13 residues. Per germline, CDR1 LNHNV and CDR2 YYDKDF (reference sequence). V was cut by 2 bases and J by 3 bases, with 6 bases left in between. CDR3 residues: CATSRTRTDTQYF. The CDR3 DNA sequence: TGTGCCACCAGCAGAACCCGGACAGATACGCAGTATTTT.

The chain links TRBV6-5 to TRBJ2-3; the D is unclear. Germline CDR1 and CDR2: MNHEY and SVGAGI. V was cut by 4 bases and J by 0 bases, with 14 bases left in between. The CDR3 spans 16 residues. This chain's CDR3 is CASSSRALSSTDTQYF. As DNA, the CDR3 is TGTGCCAGCAGTTCCCGAGCGCTCTCTAGCACAGATACGCAGTATTTT.

The chain joins TRBV7-2 to TRBJ2-2, with TRBD2 matching over 7 bases. The V gene's germline CDR1 is SGHTA and CDR2 FQGNSA. The CDR3 totals 15 residues. Trimming removed 3 bases from V and 2 bases from J; junction bases left unmatched: 3. CDR3 amino acids: CASSFQAGNTGELFF. CDR3 nucleotide sequence: TGTGCCAGCAGCTTCCAAGCGGGAAACACCGGGGAGCTGTTTTTT. Looking up the rest from reference TRBV7-2 and TRBJ2-2 gives the full variable domain: GAGVSQSPSNKVTEKGKDVELRCDPISGHTALYWYRQSLGQGLEFLIYFQGNSAPDKSGLPSDRFSAERTGGSVSTLTIQRTQQEDSAVYLCASSFQAGNTGELFFGEGSRLTVL.

This clone was seen once. V gene TRBV6-5 combines with J gene TRBJ2-3; TRBD2 matches 7 bases. V lost 10 bases and J lost 2; bases outside the gene matches: 12. Germline V CDR1 and CDR2: MNHEY, SVGAGI. The CDR3 sequence is 15 residues long. The CDR3 coding sequence is TGTGCCACCATCCCTGGGGACTACTCCACAGATACGCAGTATTTT. Translation gives CATIPGDYSTDTQYF.

V usage is TRBV28 and J usage is TRBJ1-2; 7 bases agree with TRBD1. The CDR3 has 14 residues. Germline assignment: CDR1 MDHEN and CDR2 SYDVKM. The junction had 8 bases not matched to a gene; V was cut back by 6 bases and J by 4 bases. The chain's CDR3 is CASSSGQNLYGYTF. For the CDR3, the DNA is TGTGCCAGCAGCTCGGGACAGAACCTCTATGGCTACACCTTC.

The V call is TRBV15, the J call TRBJ1-5; D might be TRBD1 (5 bases). V dropped 4 bases and J dropped 1 base, with 11 bases sitting between them. Germline V gene data show CDR1 as LNHNV and CDR2 as YYDKDF (reference sequence). This CDR3 contains 15 residues. CDR3 DNA: TGTGCCACCAGCAACGGCCCAGGGAGCAATCAGCCCCAGCATTTT. Its translation: CATSNGPGSNQPQHF.

The V gene is TRBV10-1, the J gene TRBJ2-3, with D possibly being TRBD2 (7 bases). There are 13 residues in the CDR3. The V end lost 10 bases, the J end lost 7 bases, and 18 bases lay between the germline ends. CDR1 is WNHNN, CDR2 SYGVQD, per germline (reference sequence). The CDR3 spells CATSSGGGYTQYF. In DNA form, the CDR3 reads TGCGCCACCTCTAGCGGAGGGGGGTATACGCAGTATTTT.

J is TRBJ1-6 and V is TRBV19, with TRBD1 matching over 7 bases. The CDR3 runs to 15 residues. V gave up 5 bases and J gave up 5 bases; unmatched junction bases: 6. CDR1 is LNHDA and CDR2 is SQIVND in the germline V gene (reference sequence). CDR3 region: CASSGGQPHNSPLHF. CDR3 bases: TGTGCCAGTAGTGGGGGACAGCCGCATAATTCACCCCTCCACTTT.

The chain couples TRBV10-3 to TRBJ2-5, with D perhaps TRBD2 (6 bases). The CDR3 contains 12 residues. V was trimmed by 7 bases and J by 2 bases, leaving 8 bases between them. Germline CDR1 reads ENHRY; CDR2 reads SYGVKD. The CDR3 loop is CAIKGTQETQYF. The CDR3 DNA reads TGTGCCATCAAGGGGACTCAAGAGACCCAGTACTTC.

There are a few counts of this clone. CDR3 sequence (DNA): TGCGCCAGCAGCTTGGACGGGAGGATCTACGAGCAGTACTTC. Its translation: CASSLDGRIYEQYF. The rearrangement links TRBV5-1 to TRBJ2-7; 7 bases are a match to TRBD2. In germline, CDR1 is SGHRS, CDR2 YFSETQ. J was trimmed by 3 bases and V by 0 bases; bases with no gene match: 3. CDR3 length equals 14 residues.

In regard to this clone: Other DNA sequences in this sample translate to the same CDR3. The chain has TRBV5-1 and TRBJ1-3; D unclear. This CDR3 comprises 15 residues. In germline, CDR1 is SGHRS, CDR2 YFSETQ. The V end lost 0 bases, the J end lost 0 bases, and 7 bases lay between the germline ends. CDR3 residues: CASSLGSSSGNTIYF. The CDR3, as DNA: TGCGCCAGCAGCTTGGGCAGTAGCTCTGGAAACACCATATATTTT.

The chain has TRBV30 and TRBJ1-1; 11 bases are a match to TRBD1. CDR3 length equals 14 residues. CDR1 and CDR2 from the germline V gene are GTSNPN and SVGIG (reference sequence). V lost 6 bases to trimming and J lost 6 bases; unmatched junction nucleotides: 9. The CDR3 loop reads CACADRGQRAEAFF. CDR3 nucleotides: TGTGCCTGCGCGGACAGGGGGCAGAGGGCTGAAGCTTTCTTT.

The chain couples TRBV2 to TRBJ1-2; D gene ambiguous. Germline assignment: CDR1 SNHLY and CDR2 FYNNEI. This CDR3 spans 12 amino acids. V gave up 6 bases and J gave up 6 bases, with 11 bases separating them. Here the CDR3 reads CASSLEGNGYTF. CDR3 nucleotide sequence: TGTGCCAGCAGCCTCGAAGGAAATGGCTACACCTTC.

The chain recombines TRBV5-8 with TRBJ2-1; the match to TRBD2 covers 11 bases. The CDR3 sequence is 16 residues long. The V and J ends lost 6 bases and 5 bases, in that order; junction bases with no gene match: 10. Looked up from germline, CDR1 is SGHTS and CDR2 is YDEGEE. CDR3: CASTHRLAGGNNEQFF. The CDR3 DNA sequence: TGTGCCAGCACCCACCGTCTAGCGGGAGGTAACAATGAGCAGTTCTTC.

This clone appeared a single time. V is TRBV25-1 and J is TRBJ2-5; D unclear. Looked up from germline, CDR1 is MGHDK and CDR2 is SYGVNS. The CDR3 spans 13 residues. V lost 5 bases and J lost 4, with 11 bases in between. In DNA, the CDR3 is TGTGCCAGCAGTAAACTCCCGTTAGAGACCCAGTACTTC. Protein product: CASSKLPLETQYF.

With respect to this clone: The same CDR3 is also encoded by other DNA sequences in this sample. The chain joins TRBV30 to TRBJ1-5; D possibly corresponds to TRBD1 (5 bases). The germline V and J ends were trimmed by 0 bases and 2 bases, with 5 bases remaining between them. The CDR3 contains 13 residues. CDR1 and CDR2 from the germline V gene are GTSNPN and SVGIG (reference sequence). CDR3: CAWSVGRNQPQHF. CDR3 in DNA: TGTGCCTGGAGTGTGGGGCGCAATCAGCCCCAGCATTTT.

The chain combines TRBV28 with TRBJ1-6, with D tentatively TRBD1 (5 bases). Germline lookup yields CDR1 MDHEN and CDR2 SYDVKM. Trimming took off 3 bases at V and 6 bases at J, with 9 bases between the two ends. The CDR3 runs to 14 residues. The CDR3 sequence: CASSFPQGNSPLHF. The DNA for the CDR3 is TGTGCCAGCAGTTTCCCCCAGGGTAATTCACCCCTCCACTTT.

In this sample, this clone turned up once. The rearrangement joins TRBV9 to TRBJ2-3; no clear D. The germline CDR1 and CDR2 sequences are SGDLS and YYNGEE. V was trimmed by 0 bases and J by 2 bases, leaving 7 bases between them. This CDR3 has 14 residues. CDR3 sequence: CASSVDLSTDTQYF. DNA of the CDR3: TGTGCCAGCAGCGTAGACCTCTCCACAGATACGCAGTATTTT.

The V gene is TRBV7-2, the J gene TRBJ2-1; 7 bases are a match to TRBD2. V lost 5 bases and J lost 6; bases outside the gene matches: 10. This CDR3 comprises 15 residues. CDR1 and CDR2 from the germline V gene are SGHTA and FQGNSA. CDR3 sequence reads: CASSPPERGFNEQFF. The CDR3 coding sequence is TGTGCCAGCAGCCCCCCCGAGCGGGGCTTCAATGAGCAGTTCTTC.

The V and J genes are TRBV2 and TRBJ2-7, with 8 bases identical to TRBD2. V lost 7 bases to trimming and J lost 3 bases; unmatched junction nucleotides: 11. Germline assignment: CDR1 SNHLY and CDR2 FYNNEI. This CDR3 has 15 amino acids. The CDR3 DNA is TGTGCCAGCACCCGAGAGAGCGGGGGCCTCTACGAGCAGTACTTC. It specifies CASTRESGGLYEQYF.

V is TRBV24-1 and J is TRBJ2-1; TRBD2 matches at 12 bases. The CDR3 spans 19 residues. Unmatched junction bases numbered 10, after V lost 5 bases and J lost 0 bases. Germline V lookup: CDR1 KGHDR, CDR2 SFDVKD. The CDR3 here is CATSGGLAGRPFSYNEQFF. The CDR3 DNA is TGTGCCACCAGTGGCGGACTAGCGGGACGTCCTTTCTCCTACAATGAGCAGTTCTTC.

The J gene is TRBJ1-2, the V gene TRBV3-1 (or the pseudogene TRBV3-2); a weak D match, TRBD1 (5 bases). CDR3 length: 15 residues. Germline assignment: CDR1 LGHDT and CDR2 YNNKEL (reference sequence). The V and J ends lost 4 bases and 2 bases respectively, with 14 bases between them. CDR3 in amino acids: CASSPTTGENYGYTF. CDR3 coding DNA: TGTGCCAGCAGCCCTACGACGGGGGAAAACTATGGCTACACCTTC.